The source of this T cell receptor (beta chain) is a study of T cell changes during pregnancy in multiple sclerosis. Produced via immunoSEQ multiplex PCR; TCRdb's table is partial and in-frame only. Of under 110,000 clones listed, about 91% are singletons. V lost 2 bases to trimming and J lost 6 bases; unmatched junction nucleotides: 8. CDR1 is SGHNT, CDR2 YENEEA, per germline. CDR3 size: 16 residues. Sequenced here: peripheral blood, sampled in the second trimester of pregnancy. The sequence came from a female donor with multiple sclerosis, enrolled in a pregnancy study. This chain connects TRBV11-3 to TRBJ2-1; 9 nucleotides line up with TRBD2. CDR3 in amino acids: CASSLYSGSSGNEQFF. In nucleotides, the CDR3 is TGTGCCAGCAGCTTATATAGCGGGAGTAGCGGCAATGAGCAGTTCTTC.